Reported below is one T cell receptor (beta chain). The sample has other DNA sequences that encode this CDR3 too. This sample stems from a study of blood T cell repertoires in COVID-19. Study at large: The study drew acute and convalescent COVID-19 samples from the United States, Italy and Spain.

Sequencing used immunoSEQ multiplex PCR; TCRdb keeps in-frame clones, though not all of them. The table has 380,000 or so clones, 70% to 85% seen once. The source is a human donor with acute or convalescent COVID-19. The donor label of this sample is uncertain. Sequenced sample: peripheral blood.

Written as DNA, the CDR3 is TGTGCCAGCAGTTACGAGGGCGTTTATGGCTACACCTTC. Translation gives CASSYEGVYGYTF. This rearrangement joins TRBV6-5 to TRBJ1-2; D not resolved. Trimming shortened V by 2 bases and J by 5 bases, and 9 bases separated the two germline ends. The germline gives CDR1 MNHEY, CDR2 SVGAGI. CDR3 size: 13 residues.